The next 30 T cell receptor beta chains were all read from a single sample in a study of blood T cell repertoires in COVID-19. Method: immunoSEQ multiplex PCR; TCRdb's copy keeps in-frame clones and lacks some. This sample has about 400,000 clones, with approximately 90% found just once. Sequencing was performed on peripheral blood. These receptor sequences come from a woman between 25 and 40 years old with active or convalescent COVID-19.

The chain's CDR3 is CASSLTIGTSGYNEQFF. As DNA, the CDR3 is TGTGCCAGCAGCTTAACGATTGGGACTAGCGGCTACAATGAGCAGTTCTTC. The rearrangement links TRBV7-9 to TRBJ2-1; 11 nucleotides align to TRBD2. The CDR3 consists of 17 residues. V shed 2 bases, J shed 3 bases, and the junction held 6 bases outside the gene matches. CDR1 is SEHNR and CDR2 is FQNEAQ in the germline V gene (reference sequence).

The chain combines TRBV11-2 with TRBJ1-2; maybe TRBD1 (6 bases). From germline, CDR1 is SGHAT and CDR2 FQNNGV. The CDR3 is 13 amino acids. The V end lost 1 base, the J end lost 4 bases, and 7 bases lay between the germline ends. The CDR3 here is CASSLGGLYGYTF. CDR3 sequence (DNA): TGTGCCAGCAGCTTAGGGGGGCTCTATGGCTACACCTTC.

The CDR3 loop reads CASSESTDYGYTF. The CDR3 nucleotides read TGCGCCAGCAGTGAGTCGACAGATTATGGCTACACCTTC. The genes are TRBV10-2 and TRBJ1-2; D is possibly TRBD1 (5 bases). Germline CDR1 is WSHSY and CDR2 is SAAADI. The CDR3 extends over 13 amino acids. With 0 bases removed from V and 5 bases from J, the gap between germline ends came to 7 bases.

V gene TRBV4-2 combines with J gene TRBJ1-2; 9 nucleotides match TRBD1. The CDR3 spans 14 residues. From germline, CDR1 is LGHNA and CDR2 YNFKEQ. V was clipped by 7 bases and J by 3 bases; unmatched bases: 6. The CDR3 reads CASNDRDRDYGYTF. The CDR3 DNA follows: TGTGCCAGCAACGACCGGGACAGGGACTATGGCTACACCTTC.

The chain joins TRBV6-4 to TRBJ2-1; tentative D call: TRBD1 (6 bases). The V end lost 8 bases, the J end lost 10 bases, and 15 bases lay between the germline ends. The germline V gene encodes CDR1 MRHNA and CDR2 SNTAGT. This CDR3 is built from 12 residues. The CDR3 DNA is TGTGCCAGCGCTACAGGGATTAACGAGCAGTTCTTC. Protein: CASATGINEQFF.

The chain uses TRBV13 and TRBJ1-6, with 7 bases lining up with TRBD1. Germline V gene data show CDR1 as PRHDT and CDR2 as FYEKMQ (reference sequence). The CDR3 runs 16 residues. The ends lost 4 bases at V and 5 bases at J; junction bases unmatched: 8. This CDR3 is CASSSFGTDNNSPLHF. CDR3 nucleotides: TGTGCCAGCAGCTCATTCGGGACAGACAATAATTCACCCCTCCACTTT.

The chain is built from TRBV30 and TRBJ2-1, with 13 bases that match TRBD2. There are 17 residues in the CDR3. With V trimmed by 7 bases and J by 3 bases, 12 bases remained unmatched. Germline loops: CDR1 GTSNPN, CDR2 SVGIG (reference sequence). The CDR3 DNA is TGTGCCTTGACGACTAGCGGGAGGCCCCAGTTCTACAATGAGCAGTTCTTC. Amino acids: CALTTSGRPQFYNEQFF.

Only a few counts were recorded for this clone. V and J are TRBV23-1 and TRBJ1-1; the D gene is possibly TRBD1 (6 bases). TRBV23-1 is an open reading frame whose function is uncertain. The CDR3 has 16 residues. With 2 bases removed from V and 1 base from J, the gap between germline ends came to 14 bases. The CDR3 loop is CASSQGTPQQNTEAFF. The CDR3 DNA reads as TGCGCCAGCAGTCAAGGGACACCTCAGCAGAACACTGAAGCTTTCTTT.

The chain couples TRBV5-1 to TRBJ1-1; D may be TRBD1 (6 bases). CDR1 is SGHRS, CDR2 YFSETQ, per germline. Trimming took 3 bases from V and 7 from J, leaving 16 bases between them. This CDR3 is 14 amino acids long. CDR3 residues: CASSSDSQKVEAFF. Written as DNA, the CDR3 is TGCGCCAGCAGCTCGGACAGTCAAAAGGTTGAAGCTTTCTTT.

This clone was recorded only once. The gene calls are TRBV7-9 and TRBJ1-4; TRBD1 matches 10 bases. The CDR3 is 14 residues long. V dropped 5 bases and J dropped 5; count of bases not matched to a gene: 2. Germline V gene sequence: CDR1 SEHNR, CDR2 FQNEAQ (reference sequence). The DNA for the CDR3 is TGTGCCAGCAGCAAGGACAGGGGGAATGAAAAACTGTTTTTT. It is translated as CASSKDRGNEKLFF.

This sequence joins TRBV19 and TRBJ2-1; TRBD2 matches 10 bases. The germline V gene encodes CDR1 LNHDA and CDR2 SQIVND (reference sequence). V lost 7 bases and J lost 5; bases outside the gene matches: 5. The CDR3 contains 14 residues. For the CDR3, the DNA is TGTGCCAGTATAGCTAGCGGGAGTCACAATGAGCAGTTCTTC. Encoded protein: CASIASGSHNEQFF.

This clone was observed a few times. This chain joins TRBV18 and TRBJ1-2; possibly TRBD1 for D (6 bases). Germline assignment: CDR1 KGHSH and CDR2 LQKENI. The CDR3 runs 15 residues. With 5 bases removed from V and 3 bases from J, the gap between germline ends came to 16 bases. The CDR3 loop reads CASSSFRGGDYGYTF. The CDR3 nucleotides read TGTGCCAGCTCATCATTCAGGGGAGGGGACTATGGCTACACCTTC.

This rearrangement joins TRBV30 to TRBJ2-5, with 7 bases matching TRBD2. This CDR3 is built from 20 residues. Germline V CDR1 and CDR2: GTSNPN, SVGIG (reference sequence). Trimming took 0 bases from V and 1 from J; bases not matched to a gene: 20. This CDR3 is CAWSVRETSFSIGFQETQYF. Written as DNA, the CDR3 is TGTGCCTGGAGTGTCCGGGAGACTAGCTTTTCGATTGGGTTCCAAGAGACCCAGTACTTC. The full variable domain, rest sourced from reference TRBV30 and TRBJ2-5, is SQTIHQWPATLVQPVGSPLSLECTVEGTSNPNLYWYRQAAGRGLQLLFYSVGIGQISSEVPQNLSASRPQDRQFILSSKKLLLSDSGFYLCAWSVRETSFSIGFQETQYFGPGTRLLVL.

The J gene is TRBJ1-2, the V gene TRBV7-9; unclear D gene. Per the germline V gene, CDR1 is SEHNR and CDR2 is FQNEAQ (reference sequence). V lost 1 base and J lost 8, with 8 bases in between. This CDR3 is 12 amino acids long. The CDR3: CASSLGLEGYTF. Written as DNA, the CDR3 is TGTGCCAGCAGCTTAGGTCTGGAGGGCTACACCTTC.

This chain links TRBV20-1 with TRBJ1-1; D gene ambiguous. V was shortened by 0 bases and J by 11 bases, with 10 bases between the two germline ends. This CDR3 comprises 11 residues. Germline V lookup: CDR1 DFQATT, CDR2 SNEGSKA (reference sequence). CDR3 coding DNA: TGCAGTGCTAGAGAGGCCCCCTTGGCTTTCTTT. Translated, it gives CSAREAPLAFF.

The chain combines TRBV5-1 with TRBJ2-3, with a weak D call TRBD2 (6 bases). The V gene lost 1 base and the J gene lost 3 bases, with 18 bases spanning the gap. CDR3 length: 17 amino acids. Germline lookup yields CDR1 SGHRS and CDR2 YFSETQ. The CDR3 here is CASSLLPPEGRTDTQYF. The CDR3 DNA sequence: TGCGCCAGCAGCTTGTTGCCCCCAGAGGGGAGGACAGATACGCAGTATTTT.

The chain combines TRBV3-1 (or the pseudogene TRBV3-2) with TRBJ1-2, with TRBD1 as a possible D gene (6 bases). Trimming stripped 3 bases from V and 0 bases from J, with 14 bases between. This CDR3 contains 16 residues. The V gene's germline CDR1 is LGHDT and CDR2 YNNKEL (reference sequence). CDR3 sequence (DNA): TGTGCCAGCAGCCATCCCAGGACAGCAGCTAACTATGGCTACACCTTC. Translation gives CASSHPRTAANYGYTF.

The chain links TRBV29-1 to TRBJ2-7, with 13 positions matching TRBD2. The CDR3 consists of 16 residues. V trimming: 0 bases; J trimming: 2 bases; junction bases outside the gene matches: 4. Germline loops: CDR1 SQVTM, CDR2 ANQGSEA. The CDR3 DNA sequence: TGCAGCGTTGAAGATCCAGGGACTAGCGGGGCCTACGAGCAGTACTTC. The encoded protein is CSVEDPGTSGAYEQYF.

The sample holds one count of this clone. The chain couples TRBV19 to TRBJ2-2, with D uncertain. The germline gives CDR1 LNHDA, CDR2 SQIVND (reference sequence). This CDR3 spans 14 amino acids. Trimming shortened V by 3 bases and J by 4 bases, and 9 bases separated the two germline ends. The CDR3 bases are TGTGCCAGTAGTATCTCAGTCACCACCGGGGAGCTGTTTTTT. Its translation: CASSISVTTGELFF.

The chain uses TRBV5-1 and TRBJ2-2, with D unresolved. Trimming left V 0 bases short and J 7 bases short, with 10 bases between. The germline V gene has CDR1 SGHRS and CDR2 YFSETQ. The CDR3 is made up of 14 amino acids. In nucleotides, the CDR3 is TGCGCCAGCAGCTTGGTTTCAGATATCGGGGAGCTGTTTTTT. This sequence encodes CASSLVSDIGELFF.

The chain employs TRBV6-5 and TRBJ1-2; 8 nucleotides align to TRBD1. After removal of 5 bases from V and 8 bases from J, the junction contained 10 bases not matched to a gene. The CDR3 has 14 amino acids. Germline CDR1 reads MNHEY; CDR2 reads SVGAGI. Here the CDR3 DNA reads TGTGCCAGCAGTAAGGACAGGGCTCGTGGCGGCTACACCTTC. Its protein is CASSKDRARGGYTF.

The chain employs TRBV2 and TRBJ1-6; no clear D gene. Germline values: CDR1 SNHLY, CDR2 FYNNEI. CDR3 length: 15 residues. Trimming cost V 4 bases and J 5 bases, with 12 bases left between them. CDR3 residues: CASSVEGRNNSPLHF. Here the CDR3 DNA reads TGTGCCAGCAGTGTGGAGGGTCGGAATAATTCACCCCTCCACTTT.

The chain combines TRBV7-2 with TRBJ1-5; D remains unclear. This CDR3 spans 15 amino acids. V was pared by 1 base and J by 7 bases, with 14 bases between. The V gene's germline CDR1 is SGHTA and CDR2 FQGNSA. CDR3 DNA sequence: TGTGCCAGCAGCTTAGGAGCAGAGGCGGGACAGCCCCAGCATTTT. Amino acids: CASSLGAEAGQPQHF.

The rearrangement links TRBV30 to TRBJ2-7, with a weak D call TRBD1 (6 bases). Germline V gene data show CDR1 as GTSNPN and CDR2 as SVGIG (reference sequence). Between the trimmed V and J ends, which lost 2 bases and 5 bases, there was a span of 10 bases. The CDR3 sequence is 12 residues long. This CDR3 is CAWSWGLNEQYF. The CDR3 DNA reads TGTGCCTGGAGTTGGGGGCTGAACGAGCAGTACTTC.

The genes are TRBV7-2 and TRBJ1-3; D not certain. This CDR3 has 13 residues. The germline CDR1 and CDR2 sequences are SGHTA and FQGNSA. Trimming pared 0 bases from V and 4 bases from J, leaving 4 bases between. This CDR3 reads CASSLASGNTIYF. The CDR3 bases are TGTGCCAGCAGCTTAGCGAGCGGAAACACCATATATTTT.

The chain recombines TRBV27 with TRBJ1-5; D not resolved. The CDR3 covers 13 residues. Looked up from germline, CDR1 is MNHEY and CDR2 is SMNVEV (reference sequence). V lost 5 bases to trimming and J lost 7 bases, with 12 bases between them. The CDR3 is CASSGVGNQPQHF. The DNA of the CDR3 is TGTGCCAGCAGTGGAGTGGGTAACCAGCCCCAGCATTTT.

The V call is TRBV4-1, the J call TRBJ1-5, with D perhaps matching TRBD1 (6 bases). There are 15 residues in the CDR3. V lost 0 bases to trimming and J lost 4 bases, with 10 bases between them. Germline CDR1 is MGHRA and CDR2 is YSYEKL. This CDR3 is CASSQDYRANQPQHF. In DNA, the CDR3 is TGCGCCAGCAGCCAAGATTACAGGGCGAATCAGCCCCAGCATTTT.

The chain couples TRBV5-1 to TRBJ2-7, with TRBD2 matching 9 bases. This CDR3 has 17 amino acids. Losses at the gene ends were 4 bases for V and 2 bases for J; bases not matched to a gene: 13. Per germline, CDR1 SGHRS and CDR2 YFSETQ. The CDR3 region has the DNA TGCGCCAGCAGCCTCAGTGGCTCGACTAGCGGAACCTACGAGCAGTACTTC. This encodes CASSLSGSTSGTYEQYF.

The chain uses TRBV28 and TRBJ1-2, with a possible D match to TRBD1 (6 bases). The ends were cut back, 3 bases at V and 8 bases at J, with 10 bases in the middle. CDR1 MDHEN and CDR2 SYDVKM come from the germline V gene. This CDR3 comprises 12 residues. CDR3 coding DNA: TGTGCCAGCAGTTTCAGGGGCAAGGGCTACACCTTC. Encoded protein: CASSFRGKGYTF.

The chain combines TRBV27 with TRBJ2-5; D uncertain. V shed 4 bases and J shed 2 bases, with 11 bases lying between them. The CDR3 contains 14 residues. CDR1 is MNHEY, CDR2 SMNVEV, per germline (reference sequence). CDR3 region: CASSSAQRQETQYF. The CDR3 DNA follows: TGTGCCAGCAGTTCGGCCCAGAGGCAAGAGACCCAGTACTTC.